One sample yielded the 18 T cell receptor beta chains listed below, sequenced in a study of post-analysis software for immune sequencing data. Prepared TCR beta cDNA libraries contained unique molecular identifiers. TCRdb redid the calling of the PCR reads with MiXCR, one entry per CDR3 protein. The sample shows over 700,000 distinct CDR3 sequences, around 27% of them seen only once. Study-level findings and limits: TRBV5-6, TRBV5-1 and TRBV20-1 were among a handful of TRBV segments more frequent in patients than controls.

These receptors' antigens are unknown. The sample consisted of blood. All receptors come from a girl between 5 and 17 years old with multiple sclerosis.

This clonotype came up a few times. A much larger clonotype is one base distant, so this may be a read error. The chain has TRBV15 and TRBJ2-7; D not resolved. Germline V lookup: CDR1 LNHNV, CDR2 YYDKDF (reference sequence). Trimming took off 5 bases at V and 6 bases at J, with 17 bases between the two ends. The CDR3 is made up of 14 amino acids. The CDR3 protein is CATSRSALACEQYF. The CDR3 DNA sequence: TGTGCCACCAGCCGCTCCGCCCTCGCCTGCGAGCAGTACTTC.

This clonotype showed up just a few times. The chain couples TRBV7-2 to TRBJ2-5; tentatively, D is TRBD1 (6 bases). Trimming cost V 4 bases and J 6 bases, with 15 bases left between them. The CDR3 loop spans 14 amino acids. CDR1 is SGHTA, CDR2 FQGNSA, per germline. The CDR3 reads CASSSQGRLKTQYF. CDR3 nucleotides: TGTGCCAGCAGCTCACAGGGACGCTTGAAGACCCAGTACTTC.

The sample holds a few counts of this clonotype. This rearrangement joins TRBV9 to TRBJ2-3; 13 bases map to TRBD2. The CDR3 sequence is 16 residues long. Germline assignment: CDR1 SGDLS and CDR2 YYNGEE. The V segment lost 4 bases and the J segment 3 bases; nucleotides outside the gene matches: 5. The CDR3 reads CASSMGLAGITDTQYF. Written as DNA, the CDR3 is TGTGCCAGCAGCATGGGACTAGCGGGGATAACAGATACGCAGTATTTT.

The chain is built from TRBV20-1 and TRBJ2-5; 13 nucleotides align to TRBD2. In germline, CDR1 is DFQATT, CDR2 SNEGSKA (reference sequence). Trimming removed 4 bases from V and 5 bases from J; junction bases left unmatched: 13. This CDR3 is 17 amino acids long. The CDR3 protein is CSATHLGLAGPEETQYF. The DNA for the CDR3 is TGCAGTGCTACACACCTGGGACTAGCGGGGCCGGAGGAGACCCAGTACTTC.

This clonotype was counted only a few times. V usage is TRBV20-1 and J usage is TRBJ2-7, with 8 nucleotides matching TRBD1. Trimming removed 5 bases from V and 0 bases from J; junction bases left unmatched: 6. The germline V gene has CDR1 DFQATT and CDR2 SNEGSKA (reference sequence). The CDR3 is 14 residues long. The CDR3 protein is CSAPDRGSSYEQYF. CDR3 DNA sequence: TGCAGTGCTCCAGACAGGGGCAGCTCCTACGAGCAGTACTTC.

The sample holds a few counts of this clonotype. The chain combines TRBV29-1 with TRBJ2-7; TRBD2 matches at 8 bases. The CDR3 runs 13 residues. After removal of 6 bases from V and 4 bases from J, the junction contained 8 bases not matched to a gene. Germline CDR1 SQVTM, CDR2 ANQGSEA. The DNA for the CDR3 is TGCAGCGTGTCCGGGACTAGGATTTACGAGCAGTACTTC. The encoded protein is CSVSGTRIYEQYF.

This clonotype turned up a few times. The CDR3 sequence is CASISRGSNEKLFF. In DNA form, the CDR3 reads TGTGCCAGCATCAGCAGGGGCTCTAATGAAAAACTGTTTTTT. The gene calls are TRBV12-3 or TRBV12-4 and TRBJ1-4; D perhaps matches TRBD1 (6 bases). The CDR3 is 14 residues long. Trimming took off 7 bases at V and 3 bases at J, with 12 bases between the two ends.

J is TRBJ1-3 and V is TRBV29-1; D ambiguous. V lost 4 bases and J 4 bases, leaving 5 bases between the germline ends. This CDR3 comprises 11 residues. CDR1 is SQVTM, CDR2 ANQGSEA, per germline. CDR3: CSVVDGNTIYF. The CDR3 region has the DNA TGCAGCGTTGTAGACGGAAACACCATATATTTT. The whole variable domain, filled in from reference TRBV29-1 and TRBJ1-3, reads SAVISQKPSRDICQRGTSLTIQCQVDSQVTMMFWYRQQPGQSLTLIATANQGSEATYESGFVIDKFPISRPNLTFSTLTVSNMSPEDSSIYLCSVVDGNTIYFGEGSWLTVV.

The rearrangement links TRBV7-2 to TRBJ2-5, with D possibly TRBD2 on 5 matching bases. In germline, CDR1 is SGHTA, CDR2 FQGNSA. The CDR3 runs 13 residues. The ends were cut back, 4 bases at V and 8 bases at J, with 14 bases in the middle. The CDR3 sequence is CASSYGSPGTQYF. CDR3 DNA sequence: TGTGCCAGCAGCTATGGCAGCCCGGGAACCCAGTACTTC.

A few counts support this clonotype. The DNA for the CDR3 is TGCAGTGCTAGGGTCACCGGGACTAGCGGGGGGATCTACGAGCAGTACTTC. The encoded protein is CSARVTGTSGGIYEQYF. The V call is TRBV20-1, the J call TRBJ2-7; 15 bases are shared with TRBD2. This CDR3 spans 17 amino acids. Germline V gene sequence: CDR1 DFQATT, CDR2 SNEGSKA (reference sequence). Trimming at V came to 3 bases and at J to 3 bases, leaving 9 bases not matched to a gene.

This clonotype was detected a few times. The chain joins TRBV20-1 to TRBJ2-3; 7 bases line up with TRBD2. Germline V gives CDR1 DFQATT, CDR2 SNEGSKA (reference sequence). This CDR3 is 14 amino acids long. V lost 7 bases to trimming and J lost 1 base; unmatched junction nucleotides: 8. CDR3 bases: TGCAGTGTCCCCCAACGGGGGGGCACAGATACGCAGTATTTT. It encodes CSVPQRGGTDTQYF.

The J gene is TRBJ2-3, the V gene TRBV27, with D unclear. Trimming shortened V by 7 bases and J by 1 base, and 9 bases separated the two germline ends. The CDR3 consists of 13 residues. Germline loops: CDR1 MNHEY, CDR2 SMNVEV (reference sequence). The CDR3 nucleotides read TGTGCCAGCACCCAGTCGGGCACAGATACGCAGTATTTT. Its protein is CASTQSGTDTQYF.

This clonotype was counted many times. The V gene is TRBV29-1, the J gene TRBJ1-1; no clear D. CDR3 size: 13 residues. Deletions cut 5 bases from V and 1 base from J, with 11 bases between. From germline, CDR1 is SQVTM and CDR2 ANQGSEA. CDR3 protein: CSVFSTTNTEAFF. As DNA, the CDR3 is TGCAGCGTTTTTTCGACAACGAACACTGAAGCTTTCTTT.

This chain joins TRBV5-1 and TRBJ2-1; D is possibly TRBD1 (6 bases). V dropped 0 bases and J dropped 6 bases, with 13 bases sitting between them. Germline CDR1 and CDR2: SGHRS and YFSETQ. The CDR3 totals 15 residues. In DNA form, the CDR3 reads TGCGCCAGCAGCTTGGAACCCTTAGGGGGCAATGAGCAGTTCTTC. As protein: CASSLEPLGGNEQFF.

The chain employs TRBV10-3 and TRBJ2-3; a weak D match, TRBD1 (6 bases). From germline, CDR1 is ENHRY and CDR2 SYGVKD. The CDR3 loop spans 15 amino acids. Trimming cost V 3 bases and J 5 bases, with 15 bases left between them. The CDR3 DNA follows: TGTGCCATCAGTGATACCCAGGGGATGGTAGATACGCAGTATTTT. This translates into CAISDTQGMVDTQYF.

The V call is TRBV18, the J call TRBJ1-5; a weak D match, TRBD1 (5 bases). Per the germline V gene, CDR1 is KGHSH and CDR2 is LQKENI. The CDR3 has 15 amino acids. Trimming removed 3 bases from V and 5 bases from J, with 14 bases in between. Here the CDR3 DNA reads TGTGCCAGCTCACCCGCACGGGGGGTCGATCAGCCCCAGCATTTT. This codes for CASSPARGVDQPQHF.

This clonotype showed up just a few times. This chain links TRBV12-3 or TRBV12-4 with TRBJ1-5; unclear D gene. V lost 5 bases, J lost 4 bases, and 12 bases lay in between. There are 14 residues in the CDR3. As DNA, the CDR3 is TGTGCCAGCAGTCAGAGGACGGGGAATCAGCCCCAGCATTTT. It codes for CASSQRTGNQPQHF.

The chain has TRBV6-2 or TRBV6-3 and TRBJ2-7, with TRBD1 as a possible D gene (6 bases). This CDR3 has 14 residues. Trimming removed 7 bases from V and 0 bases from J, with 13 bases in between. The germline V gene encodes CDR1 MNHEY and CDR2 SVGEGT. CDR3 nucleotide sequence: TGTGCCAGCATAGCAGGGGCGCCCTCCTACGAGCAGTACTTC. This translates into CASIAGAPSYEQYF.